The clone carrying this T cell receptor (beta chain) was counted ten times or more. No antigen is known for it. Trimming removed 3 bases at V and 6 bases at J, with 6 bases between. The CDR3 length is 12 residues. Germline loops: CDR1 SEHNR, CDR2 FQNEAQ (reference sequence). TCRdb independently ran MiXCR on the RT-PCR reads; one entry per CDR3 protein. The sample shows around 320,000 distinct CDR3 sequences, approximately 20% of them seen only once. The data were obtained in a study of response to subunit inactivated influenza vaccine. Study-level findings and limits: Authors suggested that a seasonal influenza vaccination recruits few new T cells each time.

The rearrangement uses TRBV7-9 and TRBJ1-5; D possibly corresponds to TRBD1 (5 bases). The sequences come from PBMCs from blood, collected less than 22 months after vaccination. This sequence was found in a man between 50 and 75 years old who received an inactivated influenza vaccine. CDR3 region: CASSLGVQPQHF. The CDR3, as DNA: TGTGCCAGCAGCTTGGGGGTTCAGCCCCAGCATTTT.